This T cell receptor beta chain originates from a study of blood T cell repertoires in COVID-19. In the original analysis: Cell counts per sample came from amplifying reference gene primers. Assay: immunoSEQ multiplex PCR; the TCRdb copy retains only in-frame clones and omits some. V and J calls and clone size come straight from that table; D and trimming were deduced from the DNA. The table records 250,000 or so clones, under 85% of them present only once. The CDR3 is 14 amino acids. Germline-derived CDR1 and CDR2 are KGHDR and SFDVKD. The V end was cut by 1 base, the J end by 10 bases, with 15 bases between.

Sequencing was performed on peripheral blood. This receptor was identified in a man aged 25-45 years who had recovered from COVID-19. The rearrangement links TRBV24-1 to TRBJ1-1, with D perhaps matching TRBD1 (5 bases). CDR3 bases: TGTGCCACCAGTGATTTCGCAAGGGGAGCGGGAGCTTTCTTT. Protein product: CATSDFARGAGAFF.